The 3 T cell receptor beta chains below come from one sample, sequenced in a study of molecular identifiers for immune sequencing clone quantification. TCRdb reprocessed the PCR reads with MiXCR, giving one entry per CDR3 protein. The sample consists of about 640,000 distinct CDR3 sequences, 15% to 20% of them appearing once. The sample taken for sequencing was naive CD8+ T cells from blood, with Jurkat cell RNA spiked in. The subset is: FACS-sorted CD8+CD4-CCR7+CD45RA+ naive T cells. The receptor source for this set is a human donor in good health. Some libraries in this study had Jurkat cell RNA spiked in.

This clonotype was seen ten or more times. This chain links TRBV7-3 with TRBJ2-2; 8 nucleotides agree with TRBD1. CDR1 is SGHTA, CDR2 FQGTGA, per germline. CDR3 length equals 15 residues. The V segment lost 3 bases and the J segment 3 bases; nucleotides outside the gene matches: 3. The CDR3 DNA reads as TGTGCCAGCAGCTTGACAGGGGCTGACACCGGGGAGCTGTTTTTT. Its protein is CASSLTGADTGELFF.

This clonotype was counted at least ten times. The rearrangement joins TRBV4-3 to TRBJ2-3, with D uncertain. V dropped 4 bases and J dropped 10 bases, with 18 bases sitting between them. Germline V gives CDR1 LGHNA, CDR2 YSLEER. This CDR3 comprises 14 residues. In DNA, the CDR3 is TGCGCCAGCAGCCCCGGACGAGGAGCGATGGCGCAGTATTTT. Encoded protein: CASSPGRGAMAQYF.

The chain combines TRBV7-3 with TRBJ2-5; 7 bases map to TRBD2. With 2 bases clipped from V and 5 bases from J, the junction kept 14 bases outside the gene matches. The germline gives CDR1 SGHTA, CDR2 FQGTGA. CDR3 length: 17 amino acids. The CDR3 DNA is TGTGCCAGCAGCTTATTTTTAGCGGGCCCAGGCCGGGAGACCCAGTACTTC. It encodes CASSLFLAGPGRETQYF.